This passage covers 19 T cell receptor beta chains from one sample sequenced in a study of radiotherapy plus CTLA-4 blockade in lung cancer. Data came from immunoSEQ multiplex PCR; TCRdb stores just in-frame clones and leaves some out. Of roughly 98,000 clones in the sample, around 83% were seen once. Material: peripheral blood, obtained from a patient treated with radiotherapy plus ipilimumab. Every receptor here comes from a human donor with non-small cell lung cancer that progressed on radiotherapy plus ipilimumab.

The rearrangement links TRBV6-6 to TRBJ2-3; 7 positions agree with TRBD2. The V gene end was trimmed by 6 bases and the J gene end by 5 bases; junction bases not matched to a gene: 11. Germline V gene sequence: CDR1 MNHNY, CDR2 SVGAGI (reference sequence). The CDR3 extends over 15 amino acids. The DNA for the CDR3 is TGTGCCAGCAGCCACCCAGGGATAGCGGGAGATACGCAGTATTTT. It is translated as CASSHPGIAGDTQYF.

The chain combines TRBV6-1 with TRBJ2-7, with D perhaps matching TRBD1 or TRBD2 (5 bases each). The CDR3 runs to 13 residues. Trimming pared 5 bases from V and 9 bases from J, leaving 17 bases between. The germline gives CDR1 MNHNS, CDR2 SASEGT. The CDR3 region has the DNA TGTGCCAGCAGTTCGCCGGGGACCTCTTCGCAGTACTTC. Protein: CASSSPGTSSQYF.

The CDR3 DNA follows: TGTGCCAGCAGAGAGAGGAGTGCCGGGGAGCTGTTTTTT. This codes for CASRERSAGELFF. The gene calls are TRBV6-5 and TRBJ2-2, with unresolved D. The CDR3 is made up of 13 amino acids. V was cut by 6 bases and J by 6 bases, with 11 bases left in between. The germline V gene has CDR1 MNHEY and CDR2 SVGAGI.

The chain combines TRBV5-5 with TRBJ1-2; D is unclear. Germline loops: CDR1 SGHKS, CDR2 YYEKEE (reference sequence). V was trimmed by 2 bases and J by 1 base, leaving 6 bases between them. The CDR3 is made up of 13 amino acids. CDR3 loop: CASSFSRNYGYTF. The CDR3 DNA follows: TGTGCCAGCAGCTTTTCCCGTAACTATGGCTACACCTTC.

The rearrangement links TRBV6-1 to TRBJ2-5, with D possibly matching TRBD2 (6 bases). The J call may not be correct, given that the DNA end is closer to TRBJ2-7. CDR3 length: 15 residues. Per the germline V gene, CDR1 is MNHNS and CDR2 is SASEGT. The CDR3 nucleotides read TGTGCCAGCACCCTCTCGGCGGGGCAGAACTACGAGCAGTACTTC. It yields the protein CASTLSAGQNYEQYF.

V is TRBV19 and J is TRBJ1-5; D unresolved. CDR1 and CDR2 (germline): LNHDA, SQIVND (reference sequence). The CDR3 loop spans 13 amino acids. The V gene lost 3 bases and the J gene lost 5 bases, with 8 bases spanning the gap. For the CDR3, the DNA is TGTGCCAGTAGTATGGGATCGGATCAGCCCCAGCATTTT. Its protein product is CASSMGSDQPQHF.

This clone has just one count. The chain employs TRBV11-3 and TRBJ2-1, with D perhaps matching TRBD2 (6 bases). Deletions cut 5 bases from V and 5 bases from J, with 13 bases between. The CDR3 runs to 14 residues. CDR1 and CDR2 from the germline V gene are SGHNT and YENEEA. CDR3 protein: CASSLYSGDNEQFF. Here the CDR3 DNA reads TGTGCCAGCAGCCTATATTCGGGGGACAATGAGCAGTTCTTC.

The V and J genes are TRBV7-8 and TRBJ2-5, with TRBD2 matching over 12 bases. CDR1 is SGHVS, CDR2 FQNEAQ, per germline. Unmatched junction bases numbered 3, after V lost 2 bases and J lost 2 bases. CDR3 length: 16 residues. CDR3 in DNA: TGTGCCAGCAGCTTACGGACTAGCGGGGCGCAAGAGACCCAGTACTTC. Translated, it gives CASSLRTSGAQETQYF.

The V call is TRBV7-9, the J call TRBJ1-2, with D unclear. CDR3 length: 13 residues. The germline V gene has CDR1 SEHNR and CDR2 FQNEAQ (reference sequence). Trimming pared 1 base from V and 2 bases from J, leaving 5 bases between. The CDR3 sequence: CASSLVPNYGYTF. The CDR3 bases are TGTGCCAGCAGCTTAGTTCCGAACTATGGCTACACCTTC.

The V gene is TRBV11-2, the J gene TRBJ2-2; D is possibly TRBD1 (5 bases). The ends were cut back, 5 bases at V and 2 bases at J, with 9 bases in the middle. CDR3 size: 14 residues. The germline V gene has CDR1 SGHAT and CDR2 FQNNGV. The CDR3 spells CASSPDTNTGELFF. CDR3 bases: TGTGCCAGCAGCCCGGACACCAACACCGGGGAGCTGTTTTTT.

CDR3 nucleotides: TGTGCCAGCAGTTTCAGGCCTAATTCACCCCTCCACTTT. Its protein product is CASSFRPNSPLHF. The chain carries TRBV27 and TRBJ1-6; D is unresolved. The CDR3 covers 13 residues. Germline V gene sequence: CDR1 MNHEY, CDR2 SMNVEV (reference sequence). The V and J ends lost 3 bases and 6 bases respectively, with 6 bases between them.

V usage is TRBV25-1 and J usage is TRBJ2-7; D is possibly TRBD1 or TRBD2 (5 bases each). CDR1 is MGHDK and CDR2 is SYGVNS in the germline V gene. The length of the CDR3 is 11 residues. V lost 1 base to trimming and J lost 7 bases, with 5 bases between them. CDR3 sequence: CASSEWGEQYF. The DNA for the CDR3 is TGTGCCAGCAGTGAATGGGGGGAGCAGTACTTC.

This chain connects TRBV5-6 to TRBJ2-2, with TRBD1 matching 7 bases. This CDR3 comprises 14 residues. Germline V gene sequence: CDR1 SGHDT, CDR2 YYEEEE. V trimming: 4 bases; J trimming: 4 bases; junction bases outside the gene matches: 4. In DNA, the CDR3 is TGTGCCAGCAGCCTCTACAGGGGCACCGGGGAGCTGTTTTTT. The encoded protein is CASSLYRGTGELFF.

This clone showed up just a few times. The chain carries TRBV11-3 and TRBJ2-1; TRBD1 agrees at 8 bases. Germline lookup yields CDR1 SGHNT and CDR2 YENEEA. With V trimmed by 5 bases and J by 4 bases, 4 bases remained unmatched. The CDR3 covers 14 residues. CDR3 bases: TGTGCCAGCAGCCGAAACAGGGGGTACAATGAGCAGTTCTTC. It codes for CASSRNRGYNEQFF.

The genes are TRBV27 and TRBJ1-1; the D is unclear. V was pared by 1 base and J by 2 bases, with 5 bases between. This CDR3 is built from 13 residues. Germline V CDR1 and CDR2: MNHEY, SMNVEV (reference sequence). The CDR3 DNA sequence: TGTGCCAGCAGTTTATGGGGAAACACTGAAGCTTTCTTT. Translated: CASSLWGNTEAFF.

The V call is TRBV11-3, the J call TRBJ2-5; TRBD2 matches 9 bases. CDR1 and CDR2 (germline): SGHNT, YENEEA. This CDR3 is built from 16 residues. With 2 bases clipped from V and 2 bases from J, the junction kept 6 bases outside the gene matches. The CDR3, as DNA: TGTGCCAGCAGCTTATATGTGGCGGGAGGGCAAGAGACCCAGTACTTC. Translating gives CASSLYVAGGQETQYF.

The chain links TRBV6-1 to TRBJ1-5; a possible D gene is TRBD1 (6 bases). The length of the CDR3 is 14 residues. Trimming stripped 3 bases from V and 7 bases from J, with 13 bases between. The V gene's germline CDR1 is MNHNS and CDR2 SASEGT. As DNA, the CDR3 is TGTGCCAGCAGTGATGGGGGGGCAGGGCAGCCCCAGCATTTT. Translation: CASSDGGAGQPQHF.

The chain uses TRBV7-9 and TRBJ1-2, with 7 positions matching TRBD1. With 6 bases clipped from V and 2 bases from J, the junction kept 9 bases outside the gene matches. Per the germline V gene, CDR1 is SEHNR and CDR2 is FQNEAQ (reference sequence). The CDR3 totals 15 residues. CDR3 coding DNA: TGTGCCAGCAGTGGCCCGGGACAGATAAACTATGGCTACACCTTC. As protein: CASSGPGQINYGYTF.

About this clone: The junction differs from germline at one of its ends, possibly a read error. The chain combines TRBV25-1 with TRBJ2-5, with 7 bases identical to TRBD1. Germline V lookup: CDR1 MGHDK, CDR2 SYGVNS. The CDR3 loop spans 17 amino acids. The CDR3 DNA reads as TGTGCCAGCAGCGAATCGAAAGGGGGCAAGTACCAAGAGACCCAGTACTTC. As protein: CASSESKGGKYQETQYF.